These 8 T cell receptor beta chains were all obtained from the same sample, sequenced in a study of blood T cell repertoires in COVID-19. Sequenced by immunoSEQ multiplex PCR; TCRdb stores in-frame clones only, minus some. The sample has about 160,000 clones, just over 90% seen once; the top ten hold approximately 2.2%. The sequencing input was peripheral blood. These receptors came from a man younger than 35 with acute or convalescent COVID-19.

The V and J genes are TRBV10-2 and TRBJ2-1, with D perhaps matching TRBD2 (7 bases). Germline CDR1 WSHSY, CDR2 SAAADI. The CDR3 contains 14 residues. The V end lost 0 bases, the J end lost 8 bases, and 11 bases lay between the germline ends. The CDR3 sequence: CASSESGGQDEQFF. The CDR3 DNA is TGCGCCAGCAGTGAGTCGGGGGGGCAGGATGAGCAGTTCTTC.

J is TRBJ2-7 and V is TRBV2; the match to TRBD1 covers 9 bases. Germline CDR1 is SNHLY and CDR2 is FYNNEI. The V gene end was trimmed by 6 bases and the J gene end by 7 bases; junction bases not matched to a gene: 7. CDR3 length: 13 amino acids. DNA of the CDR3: TGTGCCAGCAGGAGGGGACAGGGTCGGGAGCAGTACTTC. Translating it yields CASRRGQGREQYF.

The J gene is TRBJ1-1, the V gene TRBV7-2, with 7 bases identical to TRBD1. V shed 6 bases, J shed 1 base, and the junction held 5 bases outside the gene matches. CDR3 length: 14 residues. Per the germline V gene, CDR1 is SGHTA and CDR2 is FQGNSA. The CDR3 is CASRIRQGNTEAFF. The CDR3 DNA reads TGTGCCAGCAGAATTCGACAGGGGAACACTGAAGCTTTCTTT.

The CDR3 spells CASSLRTSSYNEQFF. In DNA form, the CDR3 reads TGTGCCAGCAGCTTAAGGACTAGCTCCTACAATGAGCAGTTCTTC. This chain uses TRBV11-3 with TRBJ2-1; 7 positions agree with TRBD2. V was clipped by 2 bases and J by 0 bases; unmatched bases: 1. CDR1 is SGHNT and CDR2 is YENEEA in the germline V gene. The CDR3 contains 15 residues.

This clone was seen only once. CDR3 nucleotide sequence: TGTGCCAGCAGCCCCCGGGACTCGATGGACATTCAGTACTTC. Translated: CASSPRDSMDIQYF. V and J are TRBV3-1 (or the pseudogene TRBV3-2) and TRBJ2-4; perhaps TRBD2 as D (6 bases). The ends were cut back, 4 bases at V and 8 bases at J, with 15 bases in the middle. Germline V lookup: CDR1 LGHDT, CDR2 YNNKEL (reference sequence). This CDR3 region has 14 residues.

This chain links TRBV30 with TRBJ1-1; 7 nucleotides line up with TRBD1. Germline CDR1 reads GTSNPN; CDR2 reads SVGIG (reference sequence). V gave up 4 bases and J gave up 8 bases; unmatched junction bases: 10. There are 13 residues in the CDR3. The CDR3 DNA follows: TGTGCCTGGAAGTCCAGGGGGTGGAACGAAGCTTTCTTT. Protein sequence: CAWKSRGWNEAFF.

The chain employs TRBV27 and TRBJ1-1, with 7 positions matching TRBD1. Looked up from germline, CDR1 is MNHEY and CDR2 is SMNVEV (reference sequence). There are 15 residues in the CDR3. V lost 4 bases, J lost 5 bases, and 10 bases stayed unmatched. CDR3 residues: CASSSYRGRGTEAFF. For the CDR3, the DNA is TGTGCCAGCAGTTCGTACAGGGGACGAGGGACTGAAGCTTTCTTT.

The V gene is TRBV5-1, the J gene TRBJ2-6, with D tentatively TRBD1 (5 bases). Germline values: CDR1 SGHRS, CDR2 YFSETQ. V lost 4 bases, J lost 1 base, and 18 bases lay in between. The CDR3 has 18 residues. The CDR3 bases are TGCGCCAGCAGCCATGAAGGGGCCGGATTATCTGGGGCCAACGTCCTGACTTTC. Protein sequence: CASSHEGAGLSGANVLTF.